The rows below give T cell receptor beta chains drawn from one sample of a study of identical twins. Via MiXCR, TCRdb re-called the 5' RACE reads, giving one row per CDR3 protein. This table holds 400,000 to 500,000 distinct CDR3 sequences, approximately 17% found once. Sequences were obtained from naive T cells sorted from blood. All receptors derive from a man aged 50 to 59 in good health. The CDR3 runs from the conserved cysteine through the conserved F or W. The order of the fields is CDR3 length, J gene, D gene, V gene, clone size, CDR3 DNA, CDR3 protein. The D gene is left open where the match is weak. Clone sizes are given selectively: once, few, many, or a class where the clone is expanded.

cdr3_length: 16
j_call: TRBJ2-2
d_call: TRBD1
v_call: TRBV12-3/TRBV12-4
clone_size: few
cdr3_nt: TGTGCCAGCAGTTTGGAACAGGGGATCGGCGCCGGGGAGCTGTTTTTT
cdr3_aa: CASSLEQGIGAGELFF

cdr3_length: 17
j_call: TRBJ1-2
d_call: TRBD1
v_call: TRBV18
clone_size: .
cdr3_nt: TGTGCCAGCTCACCCGCGGGACAGTTGATTTTTTCCTATGGCTACACCTTC
cdr3_aa: CASSPAGQLIFSYGYTF

cdr3_length: 15
j_call: TRBJ1-1
d_call: .
v_call: TRBV5-1
clone_size: .
cdr3_nt: TGCGCCAGCAGCTTCTCAGGGGCCCCGAACACTGAAGCTTTCTTT
cdr3_aa: CASSFSGAPNTEAFF

cdr3_length: 14
j_call: TRBJ1-1
d_call: .
v_call: TRBV20-1
clone_size: .
cdr3_nt: TGCAGTGCTAGACCGGGGACAATGAACACTGAAGCTTTCTTT
cdr3_aa: CSARPGTMNTEAFF

cdr3_length: 16
j_call: TRBJ2-5
d_call: TRBD2
v_call: TRBV29-1
clone_size: .
cdr3_nt: TGCAGCGTTCTCCGTGGACTAGCGGGAGGAGGGGAGACCCAGTACTTC
cdr3_aa: CSVLRGLAGGGETQYF

cdr3_length: 15
j_call: TRBJ1-6
d_call: .
v_call: TRBV27
clone_size: many
cdr3_nt: TGTGCCAGCAGTACTCCATCCAGGGGTAATTCACCCCTCCACTTT
cdr3_aa: CASSTPSRGNSPLHF

cdr3_length: 13
j_call: TRBJ1-1
d_call: .
v_call: TRBV6-5
clone_size: few
cdr3_nt: TGTGCCAGCAGTTACGACACGACCAGGGCGGCTTTCTTT
cdr3_aa: CASSYDTTRAAFF

cdr3_length: 14
j_call: TRBJ1-6
d_call: .
v_call: TRBV29-1
clone_size: few
cdr3_nt: TGCAGCGGACCGGGCAGCTCCTATAATTCACCCCTCCACTTT
cdr3_aa: CSGPGSSYNSPLHF

cdr3_length: 15
j_call: TRBJ1-1
d_call: .
v_call: TRBV20-1
clone_size: few
cdr3_nt: TGCAGTGCTCCCTCACCGGGGCCCTTTGTTATTGAAGCTTTCTTT
cdr3_aa: CSAPSPGPFVIEAFF

cdr3_length: 16
j_call: TRBJ2-2
d_call: .
v_call: TRBV25-1
clone_size: many
cdr3_nt: TGTGCCAGCAGTGGGAATCGAGACAGTAGGGCCGGGGAGCTGTTTTTT
cdr3_aa: CASSGNRDSRAGELFF

cdr3_length: 14
j_call: TRBJ2-1
d_call: TRBD2
v_call: TRBV10-3
clone_size: many
cdr3_nt: TGTGCCACTTCATTTGCGGGGGGGTACAATGAGCAGTTCTTC
cdr3_aa: CATSFAGGYNEQFF

cdr3_length: 20
j_call: TRBJ2-1
d_call: TRBD2
v_call: TRBV20-1
clone_size: .
cdr3_nt: TGCAGTGCTAGTTCAAGGGCACTAGCGGGCGCCCTTAGCTCCTACAATGAGCAGTTCTTC
cdr3_aa: CSASSRALAGALSSYNEQFF

cdr3_length: 14
j_call: TRBJ2-3
d_call: .
v_call: TRBV5-7
clone_size: many
cdr3_nt: TGTGCCAGCAGCTTGGATACCTCGCGGGATACGCAGTATTTT
cdr3_aa: CASSLDTSRDTQYF

cdr3_length: 17
j_call: TRBJ2-5
d_call: TRBD1
v_call: TRBV7-2
clone_size: .
cdr3_nt: TGTGCCAGCAGCTTAAGTATGACAGGGAAAACTCAAGAGACCCAGTACTTC
cdr3_aa: CASSLSMTGKTQETQYF

cdr3_length: 15
j_call: TRBJ2-1
d_call: .
v_call: TRBV5-6
clone_size: few
cdr3_nt: TGTGCCAGCAGCTTGGGAGACTTCTCCTACAATGAGCAGTTCTTC
cdr3_aa: CASSLGDFSYNEQFF

cdr3_length: 16
j_call: TRBJ2-5
d_call: TRBD2
v_call: TRBV11-2
clone_size: .
cdr3_nt: TGTGCCAGCAGCTTAGTAGCGGGGGGACGCCAAGAGACCCAGTACTTC
cdr3_aa: CASSLVAGGRQETQYF

cdr3_length: 15
j_call: TRBJ2-3
d_call: .
v_call: TRBV5-5
clone_size: .
cdr3_nt: TGTGCCAGCAGCTTCCAGGCGGACTGGGGGGATACGCAGTATTTT
cdr3_aa: CASSFQADWGDTQYF

cdr3_length: 12
j_call: TRBJ1-2
d_call: .
v_call: TRBV20-1
clone_size: .
cdr3_nt: TGCAGTGCTAGACAGGGAGTCTATGGCTACACCTTC
cdr3_aa: CSARQGVYGYTF

cdr3_length: 14
j_call: TRBJ2-2
d_call: TRBD1
v_call: TRBV12-3/TRBV12-4
clone_size: many
cdr3_nt: TGTGCCAGCAGGGACAGGGTGGGAACCGGGGAGCTGTTTTTT
cdr3_aa: CASRDRVGTGELFF

cdr3_length: 16
j_call: TRBJ2-6
d_call: .
v_call: TRBV7-9
clone_size: .
cdr3_nt: TGTGCCAGCCCCACAGGGACCCCCTCTGGGGCCAACGTCCTGACTTTC
cdr3_aa: CASPTGTPSGANVLTF

cdr3_length: 17
j_call: TRBJ2-2
d_call: TRBD1
v_call: TRBV5-4
clone_size: few
cdr3_nt: TGTGCCAGCAGCTTATACCCGGGACAGGGGGGATCCGGGGAGCTGTTTTTT
cdr3_aa: CASSLYPGQGGSGELFF

cdr3_length: 13
j_call: TRBJ1-1
d_call: .
v_call: TRBV29-1
clone_size: few
cdr3_nt: TGCAGCGTTGAGTATAGGGCAGACACTGAAGCTTTCTTT
cdr3_aa: CSVEYRADTEAFF

cdr3_length: 15
j_call: TRBJ1-5
d_call: .
v_call: TRBV18
clone_size: few
cdr3_nt: TGTGCCAGCTCACCAGAAGGAGTTTGGGCTCAGCCCCAGCATTTT
cdr3_aa: CASSPEGVWAQPQHF

cdr3_length: 16
j_call: TRBJ1-5
d_call: .
v_call: TRBV20-1
clone_size: once
cdr3_nt: TGCAGTGCTAGTTGGGGTAGTTATATTAGCAATCAGCCCCAGCATTTT
cdr3_aa: CSASWGSYISNQPQHF

cdr3_length: 13
j_call: TRBJ1-6
d_call: .
v_call: TRBV12-3/TRBV12-4
clone_size: many
cdr3_nt: TGTGCCAGCAGTCTAGGCAAGGATTCACCCCTCCACTTT
cdr3_aa: CASSLGKDSPLHF

cdr3_length: 14
j_call: TRBJ1-4
d_call: .
v_call: TRBV9
clone_size: .
cdr3_nt: TGTGCCAGCAGCGTACGATTAGGCGATGAAAAACTGTTTTTT
cdr3_aa: CASSVRLGDEKLFF

cdr3_length: 12
j_call: TRBJ1-5
d_call: .
v_call: TRBV12-3/TRBV12-4
clone_size: many
cdr3_nt: TGTGCCAGCAGCCCGGGGAATCAGCCCCAGCATTTT
cdr3_aa: CASSPGNQPQHF

cdr3_length: 14
j_call: TRBJ2-3
d_call: .
v_call: TRBV20-1
clone_size: few
cdr3_nt: TGCAGTGCCACAGGGAATTCGGACACAGATACGCAGTATTTT
cdr3_aa: CSATGNSDTDTQYF

cdr3_length: 14
j_call: TRBJ1-6
d_call: .
v_call: TRBV25-1
clone_size: .
cdr3_nt: TGTGCCAGCAGCCAAGGGGGAGATAATTCACCCCTCCACTTT
cdr3_aa: CASSQGGDNSPLHF

cdr3_length: 16
j_call: TRBJ1-2
d_call: .
v_call: TRBV24-1
clone_size: many
cdr3_nt: TGTGCCACCAGTGATTTGAGGGCCCCCGAGGTCTATGGCTACACCTTC
cdr3_aa: CATSDLRAPEVYGYTF

cdr3_length: 13
j_call: TRBJ2-7
d_call: TRBD1
v_call: TRBV19
clone_size: .
cdr3_nt: TGTGCCAGTAGTATTGACAGGGTAGGCGAGCAGTACTTC
cdr3_aa: CASSIDRVGEQYF

cdr3_length: 16
j_call: TRBJ2-1
d_call: TRBD2
v_call: TRBV9
clone_size: few
cdr3_nt: TGTGCCAGCAGCGTAGCTAGCGGGGCGTCTAGCAATGAGCAGTTCTTC
cdr3_aa: CASSVASGASSNEQFF

cdr3_length: 11
j_call: TRBJ1-1
d_call: .
v_call: TRBV6-2/TRBV6-3
clone_size: few
cdr3_nt: TGTGCCAGCAGTCCCTCAGGGGAAGCTTTCTTT
cdr3_aa: CASSPSGEAFF

cdr3_length: 16
j_call: TRBJ1-3
d_call: .
v_call: TRBV6-2/TRBV6-3
clone_size: few
cdr3_nt: TGTGCCAGCAGGCCCCTGCCGGGGGTGTCTGGAAACACCATATATTTT
cdr3_aa: CASRPLPGVSGNTIYF

cdr3_length: 15
j_call: TRBJ2-3
d_call: TRBD1
v_call: TRBV4-3
clone_size: .
cdr3_nt: TGCGCCAGCAGCCTCCGGACAGGGGAGGTAGATACGCAGTATTTT
cdr3_aa: CASSLRTGEVDTQYF

cdr3_length: 12
j_call: TRBJ1-5
d_call: .
v_call: TRBV10-3
clone_size: few
cdr3_nt: TGTGCCATCAGTGAGTCCTCTCAGCCCCAGCATTTT
cdr3_aa: CAISESSQPQHF

cdr3_length: 14
j_call: TRBJ2-1
d_call: TRBD1
v_call: TRBV12-3/TRBV12-4
clone_size: .
cdr3_nt: TGTGCCAGCACCCCTGGGGACAGCATCAATGAGCAGTTCTTC
cdr3_aa: CASTPGDSINEQFF

cdr3_length: 13
j_call: TRBJ1-5
d_call: TRBD1
v_call: TRBV18
clone_size: many
cdr3_nt: TGTGCCAGCTCACCAACAGGGGCCCAGCCCCAGCATTTT
cdr3_aa: CASSPTGAQPQHF

cdr3_length: 11
j_call: TRBJ1-1
d_call: .
v_call: TRBV20-1
clone_size: few
cdr3_nt: TGCAGTGCCCCGGGACCGCCTGAAGCTTTCTTT
cdr3_aa: CSAPGPPEAFF

cdr3_length: 15
j_call: TRBJ1-1
d_call: .
v_call: TRBV6-5
clone_size: many
cdr3_nt: TGTGCCAGCAGTTACCATGTTGCGGTGAACACTGAAGCTTTCTTT
cdr3_aa: CASSYHVAVNTEAFF

cdr3_length: 18
j_call: TRBJ2-2
d_call: TRBD2
v_call: TRBV12-3/TRBV12-4
clone_size: .
cdr3_nt: TGTGCCAGCAGTTTAGGGCCTAGCGGGGGGGCGAACACCGGGGAGCTGTTTTTT
cdr3_aa: CASSLGPSGGANTGELFF

cdr3_length: 15
j_call: TRBJ1-5
d_call: TRBD1
v_call: TRBV4-1
clone_size: many
cdr3_nt: TGCGCCAGCAGCCCCCGGGACAGGGGGCCGCAGCCCCAGCATTTT
cdr3_aa: CASSPRDRGPQPQHF